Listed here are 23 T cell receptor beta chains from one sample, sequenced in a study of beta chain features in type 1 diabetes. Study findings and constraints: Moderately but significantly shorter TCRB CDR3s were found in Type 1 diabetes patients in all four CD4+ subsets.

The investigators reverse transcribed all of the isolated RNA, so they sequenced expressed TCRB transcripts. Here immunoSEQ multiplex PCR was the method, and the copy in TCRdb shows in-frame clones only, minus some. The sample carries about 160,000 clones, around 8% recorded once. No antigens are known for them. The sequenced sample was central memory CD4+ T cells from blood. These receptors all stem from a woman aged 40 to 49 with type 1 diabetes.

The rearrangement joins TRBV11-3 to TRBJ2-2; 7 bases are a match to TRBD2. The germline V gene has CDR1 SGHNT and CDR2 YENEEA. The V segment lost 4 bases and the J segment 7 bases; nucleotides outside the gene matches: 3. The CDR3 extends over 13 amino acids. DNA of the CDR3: TGTGCCAGCAGCTCCTGGGGGGGCGGGGAGCTGTTTTTT. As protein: CASSSWGGGELFF.

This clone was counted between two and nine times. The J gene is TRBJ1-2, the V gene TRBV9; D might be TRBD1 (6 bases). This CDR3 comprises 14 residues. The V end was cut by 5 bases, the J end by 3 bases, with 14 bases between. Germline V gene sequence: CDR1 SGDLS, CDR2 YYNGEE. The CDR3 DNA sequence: TGTGCCAGCAGTGAGGAGACAGGACACTATGGCTACACCTTC. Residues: CASSEETGHYGYTF.

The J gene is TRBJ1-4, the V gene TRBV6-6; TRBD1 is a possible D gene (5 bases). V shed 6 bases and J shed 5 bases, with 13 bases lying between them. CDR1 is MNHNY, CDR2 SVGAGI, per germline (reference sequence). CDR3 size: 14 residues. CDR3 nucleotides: TGTGCCAGCAGCGGGACGGCGGGAAATGAAAAACTGTTTTTT. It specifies CASSGTAGNEKLFF.

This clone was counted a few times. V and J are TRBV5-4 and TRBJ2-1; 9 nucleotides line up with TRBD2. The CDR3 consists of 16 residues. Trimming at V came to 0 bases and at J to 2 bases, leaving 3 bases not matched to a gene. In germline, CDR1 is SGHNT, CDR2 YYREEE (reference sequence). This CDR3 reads CASSLAASGTYNEQFF. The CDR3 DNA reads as TGTGCCAGCAGCTTGGCGGCTAGCGGGACCTACAATGAGCAGTTCTTC.

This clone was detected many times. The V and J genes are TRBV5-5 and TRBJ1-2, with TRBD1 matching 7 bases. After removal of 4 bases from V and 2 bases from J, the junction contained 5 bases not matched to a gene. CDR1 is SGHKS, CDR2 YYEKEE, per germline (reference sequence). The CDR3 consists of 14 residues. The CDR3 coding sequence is TGTGCCAGCAGCACCTCGACAGGGAACTATGGCTACACCTTC. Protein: CASSTSTGNYGYTF.

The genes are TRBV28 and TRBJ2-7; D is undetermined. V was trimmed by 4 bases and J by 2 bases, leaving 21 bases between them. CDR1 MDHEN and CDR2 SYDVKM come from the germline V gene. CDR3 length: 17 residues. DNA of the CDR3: TGTGCCAGCAGTTCTTTTGCCGACAACCTGAATCCCTACGAGCAGTACTTC. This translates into CASSSFADNLNPYEQYF.

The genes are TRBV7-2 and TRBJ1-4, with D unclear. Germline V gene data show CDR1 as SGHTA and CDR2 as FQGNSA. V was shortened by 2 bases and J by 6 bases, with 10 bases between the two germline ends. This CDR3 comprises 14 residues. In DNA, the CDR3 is TGTGCCAGCAGCTTAAGCAGGAATGATGAAAAACTGTTTTTT. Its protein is CASSLSRNDEKLFF.

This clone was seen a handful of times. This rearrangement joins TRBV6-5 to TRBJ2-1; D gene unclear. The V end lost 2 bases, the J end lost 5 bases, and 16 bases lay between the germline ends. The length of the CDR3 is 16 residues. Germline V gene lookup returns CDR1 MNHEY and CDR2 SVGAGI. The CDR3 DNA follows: TGTGCCAGCAGTTACGACTCCCCGCTAGTGGACAATGAGCAGTTCTTC. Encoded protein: CASSYDSPLVDNEQFF.

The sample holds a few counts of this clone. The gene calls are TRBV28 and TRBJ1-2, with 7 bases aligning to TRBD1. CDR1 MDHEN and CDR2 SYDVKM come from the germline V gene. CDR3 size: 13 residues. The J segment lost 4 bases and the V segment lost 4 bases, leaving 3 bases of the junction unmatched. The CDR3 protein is CASSSRGLYGYTF. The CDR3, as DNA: TGTGCCAGCAGTTCGAGGGGGCTCTATGGCTACACCTTC.

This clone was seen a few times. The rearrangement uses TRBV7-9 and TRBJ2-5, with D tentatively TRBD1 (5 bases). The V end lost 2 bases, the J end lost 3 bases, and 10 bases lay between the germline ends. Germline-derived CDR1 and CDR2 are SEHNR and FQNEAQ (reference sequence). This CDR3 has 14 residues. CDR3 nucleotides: TGTGCCAGCAGCTTACAGGGTTGGGAAGAGACCCAGTACTTC. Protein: CASSLQGWEETQYF. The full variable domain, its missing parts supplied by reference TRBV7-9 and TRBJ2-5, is DTGVSQNPRHKITKRGQNVTFRCDPISEHNRLYWYRQTLGQGPEFLTYFQNEAQLEKSRLLSDRFSAERPKGSFSTLEIQRTEQGDSAMYLCASSLQGWEETQYFGPGTRLLVL.

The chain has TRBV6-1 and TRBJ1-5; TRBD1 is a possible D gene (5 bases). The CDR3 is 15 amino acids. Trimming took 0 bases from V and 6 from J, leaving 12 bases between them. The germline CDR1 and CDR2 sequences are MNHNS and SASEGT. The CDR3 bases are TGTGCCAGCAGTGAAGCGAATGGGGGAGGTCAGCCCCAGCATTTT. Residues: CASSEANGGGQPQHF.

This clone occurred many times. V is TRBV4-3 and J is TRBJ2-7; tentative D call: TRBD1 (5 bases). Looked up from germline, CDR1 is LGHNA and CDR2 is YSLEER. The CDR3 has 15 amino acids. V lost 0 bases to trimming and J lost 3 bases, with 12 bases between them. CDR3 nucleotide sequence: TGCGCCAGCAGCCAAGATGGAAGGGGCGGCTACGAGCAGTACTTC. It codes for CASSQDGRGGYEQYF.

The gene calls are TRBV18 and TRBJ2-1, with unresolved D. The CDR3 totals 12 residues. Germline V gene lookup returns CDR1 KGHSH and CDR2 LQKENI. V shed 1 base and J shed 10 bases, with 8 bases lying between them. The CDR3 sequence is CASSPQDGEQFF. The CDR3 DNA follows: TGTGCCAGCTCACCACAAGACGGGGAGCAGTTCTTC.

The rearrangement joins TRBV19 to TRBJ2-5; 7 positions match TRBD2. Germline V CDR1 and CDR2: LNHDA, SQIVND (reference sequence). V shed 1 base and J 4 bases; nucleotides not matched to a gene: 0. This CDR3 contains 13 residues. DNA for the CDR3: TGTGCCAGTAGTATAGGCGGGGGAGAGACCCAGTACTTC. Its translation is CASSIGGGETQYF.

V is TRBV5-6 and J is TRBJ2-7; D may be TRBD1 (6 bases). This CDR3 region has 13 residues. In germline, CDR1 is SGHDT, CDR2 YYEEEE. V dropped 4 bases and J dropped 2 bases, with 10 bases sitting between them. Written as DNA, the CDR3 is TGTGCCAGCAGCACACGACAGGCCTACGAGCAGTACTTC. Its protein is CASSTRQAYEQYF.

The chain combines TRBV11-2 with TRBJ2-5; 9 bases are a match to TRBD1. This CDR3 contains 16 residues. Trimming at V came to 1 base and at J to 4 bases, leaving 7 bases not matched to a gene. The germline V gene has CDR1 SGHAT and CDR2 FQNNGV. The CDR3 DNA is TGTGCCAGCAGCTTAGCCGGCAGACAGGGGGTAGAGACCCAGTACTTC. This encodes CASSLAGRQGVETQYF.

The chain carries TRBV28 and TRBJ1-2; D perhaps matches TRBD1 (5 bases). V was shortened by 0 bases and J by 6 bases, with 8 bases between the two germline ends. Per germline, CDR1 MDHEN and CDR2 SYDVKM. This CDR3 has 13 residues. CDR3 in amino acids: CASSLWAGHGYTF. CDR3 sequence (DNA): TGTGCCAGCAGTTTATGGGCAGGGCATGGCTACACCTTC.

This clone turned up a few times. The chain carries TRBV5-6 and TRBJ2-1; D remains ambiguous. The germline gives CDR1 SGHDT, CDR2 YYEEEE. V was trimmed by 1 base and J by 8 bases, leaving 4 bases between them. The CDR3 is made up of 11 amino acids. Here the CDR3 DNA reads TGTGCCAGCAGCTTGAACTATGAGCAGTTCTTC. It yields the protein CASSLNYEQFF.

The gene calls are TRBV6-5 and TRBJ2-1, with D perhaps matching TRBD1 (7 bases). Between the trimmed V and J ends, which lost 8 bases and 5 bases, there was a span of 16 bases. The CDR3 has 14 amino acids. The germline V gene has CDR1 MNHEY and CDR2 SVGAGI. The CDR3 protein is CASRGTVWDNEQFF. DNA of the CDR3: TGTGCCAGCCGGGGGACAGTTTGGGACAATGAGCAGTTCTTC.

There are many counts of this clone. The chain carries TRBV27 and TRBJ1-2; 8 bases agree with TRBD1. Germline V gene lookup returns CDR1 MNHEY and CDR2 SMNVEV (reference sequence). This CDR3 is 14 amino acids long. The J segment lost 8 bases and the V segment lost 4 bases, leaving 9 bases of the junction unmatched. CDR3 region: CASSSPGQGGGYTF. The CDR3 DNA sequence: TGTGCCAGCAGTTCCCCCGGACAGGGAGGCGGCTACACCTTC.

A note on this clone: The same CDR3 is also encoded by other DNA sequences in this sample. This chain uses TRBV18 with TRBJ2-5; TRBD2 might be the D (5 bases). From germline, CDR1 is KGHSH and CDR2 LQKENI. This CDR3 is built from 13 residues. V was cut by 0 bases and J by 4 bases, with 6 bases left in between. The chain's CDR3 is CASSPPGRETQYF. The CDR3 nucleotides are TGTGCCAGCTCACCACCTGGGAGAGAGACCCAGTACTTC.

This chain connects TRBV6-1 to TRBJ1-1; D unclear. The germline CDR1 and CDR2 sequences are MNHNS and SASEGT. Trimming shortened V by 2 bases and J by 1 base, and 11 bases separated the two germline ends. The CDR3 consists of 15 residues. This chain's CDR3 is CASSESEFKNTEAFF. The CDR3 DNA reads TGTGCCAGCAGTGAAAGTGAGTTTAAGAACACTGAAGCTTTCTTT.

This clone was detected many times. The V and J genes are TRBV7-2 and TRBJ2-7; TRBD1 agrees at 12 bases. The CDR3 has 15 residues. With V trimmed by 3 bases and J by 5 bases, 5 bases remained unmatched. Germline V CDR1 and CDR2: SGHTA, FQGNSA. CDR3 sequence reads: CASSFTGTGGDEQYF. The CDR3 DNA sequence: TGTGCCAGCAGCTTTACCGGGACAGGGGGCGACGAGCAGTACTTC.